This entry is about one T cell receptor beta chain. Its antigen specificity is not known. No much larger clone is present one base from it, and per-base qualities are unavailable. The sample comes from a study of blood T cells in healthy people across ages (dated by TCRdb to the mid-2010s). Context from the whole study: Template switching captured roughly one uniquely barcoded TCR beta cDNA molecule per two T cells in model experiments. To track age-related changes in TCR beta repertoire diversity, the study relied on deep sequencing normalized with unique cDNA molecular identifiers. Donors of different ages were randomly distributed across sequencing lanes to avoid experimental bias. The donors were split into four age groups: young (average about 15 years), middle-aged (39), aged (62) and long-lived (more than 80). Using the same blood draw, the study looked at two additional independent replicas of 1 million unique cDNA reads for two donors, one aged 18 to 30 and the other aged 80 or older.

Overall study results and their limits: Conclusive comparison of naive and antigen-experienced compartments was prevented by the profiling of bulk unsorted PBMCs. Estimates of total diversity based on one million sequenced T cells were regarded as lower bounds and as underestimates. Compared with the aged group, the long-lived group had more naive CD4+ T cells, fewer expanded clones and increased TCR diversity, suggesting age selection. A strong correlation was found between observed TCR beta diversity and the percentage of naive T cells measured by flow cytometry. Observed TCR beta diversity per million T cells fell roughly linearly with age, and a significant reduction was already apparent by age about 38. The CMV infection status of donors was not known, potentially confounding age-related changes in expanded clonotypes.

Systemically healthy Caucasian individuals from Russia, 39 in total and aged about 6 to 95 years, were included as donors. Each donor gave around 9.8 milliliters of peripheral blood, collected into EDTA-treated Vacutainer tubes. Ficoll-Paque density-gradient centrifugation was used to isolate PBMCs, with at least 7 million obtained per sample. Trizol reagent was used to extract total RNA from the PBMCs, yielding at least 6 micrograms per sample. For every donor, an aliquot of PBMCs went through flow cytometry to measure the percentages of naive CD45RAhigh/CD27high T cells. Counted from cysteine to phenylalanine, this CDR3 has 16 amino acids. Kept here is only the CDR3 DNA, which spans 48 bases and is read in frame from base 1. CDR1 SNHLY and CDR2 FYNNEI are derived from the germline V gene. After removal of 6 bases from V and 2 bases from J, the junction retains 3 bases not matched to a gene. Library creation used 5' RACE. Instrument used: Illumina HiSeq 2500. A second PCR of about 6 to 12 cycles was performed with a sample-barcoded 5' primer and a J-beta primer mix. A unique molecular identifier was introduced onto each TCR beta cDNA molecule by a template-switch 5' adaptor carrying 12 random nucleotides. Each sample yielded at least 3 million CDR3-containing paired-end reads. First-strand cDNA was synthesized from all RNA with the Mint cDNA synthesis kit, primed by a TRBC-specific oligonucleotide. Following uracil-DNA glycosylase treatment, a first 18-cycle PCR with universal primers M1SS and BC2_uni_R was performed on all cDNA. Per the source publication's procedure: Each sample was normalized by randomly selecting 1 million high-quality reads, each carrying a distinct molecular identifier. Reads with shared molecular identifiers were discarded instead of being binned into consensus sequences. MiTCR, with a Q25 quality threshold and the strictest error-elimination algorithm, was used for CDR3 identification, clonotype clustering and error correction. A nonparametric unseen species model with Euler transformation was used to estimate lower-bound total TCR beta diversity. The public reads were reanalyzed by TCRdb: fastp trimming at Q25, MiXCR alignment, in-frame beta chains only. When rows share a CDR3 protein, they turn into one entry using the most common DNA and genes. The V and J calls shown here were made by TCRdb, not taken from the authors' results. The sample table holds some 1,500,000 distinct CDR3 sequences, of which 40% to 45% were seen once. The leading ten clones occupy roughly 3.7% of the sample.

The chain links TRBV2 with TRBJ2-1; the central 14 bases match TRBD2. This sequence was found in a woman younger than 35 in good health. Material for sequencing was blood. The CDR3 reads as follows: CASRSTSGRAYNEQFF. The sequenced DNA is TGTGCCAGCAGGTCGACTAGCGGGAGGGCCTACAATGAGCAGTTCTTC.